A single sample is the source of the 7 T cell receptor beta chains below, sequenced in a study of human T cells and chemical hapten exposure. TCRdb reanalysed the RACE reads using MiXCR and keeps one entry per CDR3 protein. Of under 60,000 distinct CDR3 sequences in the sample, approximately 9.9% were seen once. As to time point: patch test 1, 2 weeks after DPC sensitization. The sample's treatment: therapeutic diphenylcyclopropenone sensitization with weekly scalp DPC. Whole blood that had not been fractionated was the source of extracted total RNA. The starting material was whole blood, obtained in connection with sensitization to the hapten diphenylcyclopropenone (DPC). These receptors all stem from a woman between 35 and 50 years old with alopecia areata. Some clones in this sample may be carry-over from other donors' samples.

As concerns this clonotype: A much more abundant neighbour one base away suggests this may be a read error. The J gene is TRBJ1-1, the V gene TRBV11-3; D gene uncertain. The CDR3 covers 13 residues. V lost 1 base and J 1 base, leaving 4 bases between the germline ends. Germline CDR1 and CDR2: SGHNT and YENEEA. CDR3 sequence: CASSLGWNTEAFF. CDR3 nucleotides: TGTGCCAGCAGCTTAGGCTGGAACACTGAAGCTTTCTTT.

The rearrangement uses TRBV27 and TRBJ2-7; 9 nucleotides align to TRBD1. Looked up from germline, CDR1 is MNHEY and CDR2 is SMNVEV (reference sequence). Trimming removed 6 bases from V and 0 bases from J; junction bases left unmatched: 6. The length of the CDR3 is 15 residues. CDR3 amino acids: CASRPRQGGSYEQYF. The CDR3 nucleotides read TGTGCCAGCAGACCACGACAGGGGGGCTCCTACGAGCAGTACTTC.

The table lists this clonotype with many counts. This chain connects TRBV21-1 to TRBJ2-7; whether TRBD1, the table's D call, matches the DNA was not checked. TRBV21-1 is a recognized pseudogene. This CDR3 is built from 15 residues. CDR3 DNA sequence: TGTGCCAGCAGCAAAGGGTCAGGGACATCCTACGAGCAGTACTTC. It yields the protein CASSKGSGTSYEQYF.

The sample holds a few counts of this clonotype. The V and J genes are TRBV7-2 and TRBJ2-3, with 10 positions matching TRBD2. Germline V lookup: CDR1 SGHTA, CDR2 FQGNSA. The CDR3 runs 15 residues. The V and J ends lost 2 bases and 3 bases, in that order; junction bases with no gene match: 2. CDR3 region: CASSLSSGGTDTQYF. In nucleotides, the CDR3 is TGTGCCAGCAGCTTAAGTAGCGGGGGGACAGATACGCAGTATTTT.

This clonotype was detected many times. The chain employs TRBV20-1 and TRBJ2-7; 14 bases agree with TRBD2. Germline-derived CDR1 and CDR2 are DFQATT and SNEGSKA (reference sequence). The CDR3 has 17 amino acids. Trimming removed 6 bases from V and 3 bases from J; junction bases left unmatched: 13. The CDR3 DNA is TGCAGTGCCCCTGGGACTAGCGGGAGAACGAGGATCTACGAGCAGTACTTC. Translation gives CSAPGTSGRTRIYEQYF.

This clonotype was seen a handful of times. The chain couples TRBV11-3 to TRBJ1-1; D may be TRBD1 (6 bases). Trimming cost V 0 bases and J 5 bases, with 16 bases left between them. CDR3 size: 16 residues. Germline V gives CDR1 SGHNT, CDR2 YENEEA. Here the CDR3 DNA reads TGTGCCAGCAGCTTAGATCATGGGGGGCAAGGGACTGAAGCTTTCTTT. Encoded protein: CASSLDHGGQGTEAFF. Full variable domain (outside the CDR3, taken from reference TRBV11-3 and TRBJ1-1): EAGVVQSPRYKIIEKKQPVAFWCNPISGHNTLYWYLQNLGQGPELLIRYENEEAVDDSQLPKDRFSAERLKGVDSTLKIQPAELGDSAVYLCASSLDHGGQGTEAFFGQGTRLTVV.

This chain uses TRBV9 with TRBJ1-1; 9 positions match TRBD1. CDR3 length equals 16 residues. Unmatched junction bases numbered 11, after V lost 4 bases and J lost 4 bases. In germline, CDR1 is SGDLS, CDR2 YYNGEE. The CDR3 DNA is TGTGCCAGCAGCCCTCGGACAGGGGCTTACGGCACTGAAGCTTTCTTT. Its protein product is CASSPRTGAYGTEAFF.